The 18 T cell receptor beta chains reported below all come from one sample, sequenced in a study of cytomegalovirus exposure and HLA in healthy donors. The PCR employed 60 Vbeta primers together with 13 Jbeta primers. The data were produced by immunoSEQ multiplex PCR, yet TCRdb's version contains in-frame clones alone and is incomplete. Of under 150,000 clones listed, around four fifths are singletons. Sequenced sample: PBMCs. These receptors originate from a male donor in good health and CMV-seropositive.

This rearrangement joins TRBV7-2 to TRBJ1-2, with a possible D match to TRBD1 (5 bases). Trimming pared 3 bases from V and 6 bases from J, leaving 14 bases between. The length of the CDR3 is 14 residues. Germline lookup yields CDR1 SGHTA and CDR2 FQGNSA. The CDR3 DNA sequence: TGTGCCAGCAGCTTGGTTCCGGGGGGGAATGGCTACACCTTC. Protein: CASSLVPGGNGYTF.

This sequence joins TRBV29-1 and TRBJ2-2; 8 bases match TRBD1. This CDR3 spans 15 amino acids. The germline V gene encodes CDR1 SQVTM and CDR2 ANQGSEA. After removal of 7 bases from V and 2 bases from J, the junction contained 9 bases not matched to a gene. CDR3 DNA: TGCAGCGCGGGACAGGACACCTTTAACACCGGGGAGCTGTTTTTT. It encodes CSAGQDTFNTGELFF.

This clone was detected only once. The rearrangement links TRBV19 to TRBJ2-7; 7 bases line up with TRBD1. The CDR3 totals 15 residues. The V and J ends lost 5 bases and 0 bases, in that order; junction bases with no gene match: 7. Germline values: CDR1 LNHDA, CDR2 SQIVND (reference sequence). The CDR3 region is CASSASRDSSYEQYF. The CDR3 DNA reads TGTGCCAGTAGTGCTAGCCGGGACAGCTCCTACGAGCAGTACTTC.

Concerning this clone: Relative to the germline gene, one junction end is altered; a read error may explain this. This chain links TRBV7-3 with TRBJ2-5; 10 nucleotides line up with TRBD2. This CDR3 spans 19 amino acids. Germline lookup yields CDR1 SGHTA and CDR2 FQGTGA. The CDR3 loop is CASSPPLAGARVTQEAQYF. DNA of the CDR3: TGTGCCAGCAGCCCCCCTCTAGCGGGGGCCAGAGTTACGCAAGAGGCCCAGTACTTC.

The chain recombines TRBV5-1 with TRBJ1-2; TRBD1 is a possible D gene (6 bases). This CDR3 contains 14 residues. With 5 bases removed from V and 5 bases from J, the gap between germline ends came to 16 bases. In germline, CDR1 is SGHRS, CDR2 YFSETQ. Here the CDR3 reads CASRREQGEYGYTF. CDR3 nucleotides: TGCGCCAGCAGACGCGAACAGGGAGAATATGGCTACACCTTC.

This chain uses TRBV5-6 with TRBJ1-2, with 9 bases identical to TRBD1. V dropped 3 bases and J dropped 4; count of bases not matched to a gene: 7. Germline CDR1 SGHDT, CDR2 YYEEEE. This CDR3 spans 15 amino acids. For the CDR3, the DNA is TGTGCCAGCAGCTCAGGGGGACAGGGAGGCTATGGCTACACCTTC. As protein: CASSSGGQGGYGYTF.

Written as DNA, the CDR3 is TGTGCCAGCAGTACAAGCCGGGACGGACAGCGGAATGAGCAGTTCTTC. As protein: CASSTSRDGQRNEQFF. The V call is TRBV6-6, the J call TRBJ2-1; D possibly corresponds to TRBD1 (6 bases). Germline V gives CDR1 MNHNY, CDR2 SVGAGI (reference sequence). There are 16 residues in the CDR3. V dropped 5 bases and J dropped 7 bases, with 21 bases sitting between them.

This chain joins TRBV2 and TRBJ2-2; D is undetermined. V was shortened by 8 bases and J by 5 bases, with 12 bases between the two germline ends. Germline V gene sequence: CDR1 SNHLY, CDR2 FYNNEI. This CDR3 region has 13 residues. This CDR3 is CASLTPSTGELFF. The CDR3 coding sequence is TGTGCCAGCCTAACTCCCTCGACCGGGGAGCTGTTTTTT.

The V gene is TRBV5-4, the J gene TRBJ2-3; TRBD2 matches 14 bases. V lost 0 bases, J lost 6 bases, and 9 bases stayed unmatched. CDR3 length: 18 amino acids. Per the germline V gene, CDR1 is SGHNT and CDR2 is YYREEE (reference sequence). The CDR3 DNA reads as TGTGCCAGCAGCTTGGGGAGGACTAGCGGGGGGAGTCGGGATACGCAGTATTTT. This translates into CASSLGRTSGGSRDTQYF.

In this sample, this clone turned up once. V gene TRBV11-2 combines with J gene TRBJ1-3; D is unclear. V shed 3 bases and J shed 0 bases, with 15 bases lying between them. Germline V CDR1 and CDR2: SGHAT, FQNNGV. CDR3 length equals 17 residues. In DNA, the CDR3 is TGTGCCAGCAGCTTTAGACCAGAGGTACTCTCTGGAAACACCATATATTTT. This translates into CASSFRPEVLSGNTIYF.

This chain joins TRBV6-6 and TRBJ2-5; perhaps TRBD1 as D (5 bases). Trimming left V 1 base short and J 4 bases short, with 13 bases between. The CDR3 has 15 amino acids. Per germline, CDR1 MNHNY and CDR2 SVGAGI (reference sequence). The chain's CDR3 is CASSYLSTGVETQYF. The DNA of the CDR3 is TGTGCCAGCAGTTACTTGTCTACAGGAGTAGAGACCCAGTACTTC.

The chain links TRBV14 to TRBJ2-7; 12 bases match TRBD2. This CDR3 has 15 amino acids. Germline CDR1 and CDR2: SGHDN and FVKESK. With 5 bases clipped from V and 3 bases from J, the junction kept 5 bases outside the gene matches. The CDR3 here is CASSALAGGFYEQYF. The DNA of the CDR3 is TGTGCCAGCAGCGCCCTAGCGGGAGGGTTCTACGAGCAGTACTTC.

The chain combines TRBV9 with TRBJ2-7; TRBD2 aligns across 8 bases. CDR1 and CDR2 (germline): SGDLS, YYNGEE. The CDR3 spans 16 residues. The V segment lost 4 bases and the J segment 2 bases; nucleotides outside the gene matches: 11. CDR3 amino acids: CASSPGGSGNPYEQYF. The CDR3 DNA follows: TGTGCCAGCAGCCCGGGGGGGAGCGGGAACCCCTACGAGCAGTACTTC. The whole variable domain, filled in from reference TRBV9 and TRBJ2-7, reads DSGVTQTPKHLITATGQRVTLRCSPRSGDLSVYWYQQSLDQGLQFLIQYYNGEERAKGNILERFSAQQFPDLHSELNLSSLELGDSALYFCASSPGGSGNPYEQYFGPGTRLTVT.

The chain employs TRBV4-2 and TRBJ1-2; D unresolved. Germline values: CDR1 LGHNA, CDR2 YNFKEQ. The CDR3 has 16 amino acids. Deletions cut 1 base from V and 3 bases from J, with 15 bases between. The CDR3 DNA is TGTGCCAGCAGCCAAGCGCACGCACAGAAGGACTATGGCTACACCTTC. This sequence encodes CASSQAHAQKDYGYTF.

The CDR3 sequence is CASSEWGRGRNEQFF. The CDR3 DNA reads as TGTGCCAGCAGTGAATGGGGCAGGGGGCGAAATGAGCAGTTCTTC. This rearrangement joins TRBV25-1 to TRBJ2-1; 8 bases are a match to TRBD1. After removal of 1 base from V and 7 bases from J, the junction contained 6 bases not matched to a gene. This CDR3 is built from 15 residues. The germline gives CDR1 MGHDK, CDR2 SYGVNS.

The gene calls are TRBV7-3 and TRBJ2-3; 8 bases match TRBD2. The CDR3 runs 17 residues. In germline, CDR1 is SGHTA, CDR2 FQGTGA. The V segment lost 2 bases and the J segment 4 bases; nucleotides outside the gene matches: 11. The CDR3 sequence: CASSLFGRGGGPDTQYF. Here the CDR3 DNA reads TGTGCCAGCAGCTTATTCGGACGGGGGGGCGGGCCAGATACGCAGTATTTT.

The rearrangement uses TRBV10-3 and TRBJ1-6; no firm D call. V lost 4 bases to trimming and J lost 6 bases, with 7 bases between them. Germline lookup yields CDR1 ENHRY and CDR2 SYGVKD. The CDR3 extends over 13 amino acids. The CDR3 DNA sequence: TGTGCCATCAGTGGGACTGCTAATTCACCCCTCCACTTT. Amino acids: CAISGTANSPLHF.

This chain connects TRBV7-3 to TRBJ1-6, with D possibly being TRBD1 (5 bases). CDR3 length: 14 residues. The V end was cut by 2 bases, the J end by 6 bases, with 8 bases between. Per the germline V gene, CDR1 is SGHTA and CDR2 is FQGTGA. The CDR3 here is CASSLDSFNSPLHF. In DNA form, the CDR3 reads TGTGCCAGCAGCTTAGACAGCTTTAATTCACCCCTCCACTTT. Full variable domain (missing parts from reference TRBV7-3 and TRBJ1-6): GAGVSQTPSNKVTEKGKYVELRCDPISGHTALYWYRQSLGQGPEFLIYFQGTGAADDSGLPNDRFFAVRPEGSVSTLKIQRTERGDSAVYLCASSLDSFNSPLHFGNGTRLTVT.